Listed here are 9 T cell receptor beta chains from one sample, sequenced in a study of cytomegalovirus exposure and HLA in healthy donors (dated by TCRdb to the late 2010s). Libraries were constructed by the immunoSEQ multiplex PCR assay. For the multiplex PCR, a mixture combining 60 forward primers for TCR Vbeta segments and 13 reverse primers for TCR Jbeta segments was used. Here the immuneACCESS table is served through TCRdb, limited to in-frame sequences with V and J called. Missing clones are a known gap in these copies; in checked studies unresolved V genes cover under half, and the rest lacks a known reason. The sample table records roughly 120,000 clones; around 73% of these occur just once. Around 5% of the sample rests with the top ten. Material: PBMCs. The receptor set was obtained from a man aged 60-69 years in good health and CMV-seropositive.

The chain has TRBV27 and TRBJ2-7, with 10 bases matching TRBD1. Germline V lookup: CDR1 MNHEY, CDR2 SMNVEV (reference sequence). V lost 6 bases, J lost 5 bases, and 10 bases stayed unmatched. The CDR3 contains 15 residues. CDR3 DNA sequence: TGTGCCAGCAGCCTAGTGGGGACAGGGGCCCACGAGCAGTACTTC. Translated, it gives CASSLVGTGAHEQYF.

The genes are TRBV25-1 and TRBJ2-2; 11 bases are shared with TRBD1. Germline V gene sequence: CDR1 MGHDK, CDR2 SYGVNS. V was pared by 7 bases and J by 5 bases, with 3 bases of the junction left unmatched. CDR3 length equals 14 residues. The CDR3 bases are TGTGCCAGCACCGGGACAGGGGGTACCGGGGAGCTGTTTTTT. This translates into CASTGTGGTGELFF.

This chain uses TRBV7-8 with TRBJ2-1; no reliable D call. This CDR3 has 15 residues. V was pared by 2 bases and J by 3 bases, with 11 bases between. Germline lookup yields CDR1 SGHVS and CDR2 FQNEAQ. The chain's CDR3 is CASSLPLASYNEQFF. In DNA form, the CDR3 reads TGTGCCAGCAGCTTACCGTTGGCTAGCTACAATGAGCAGTTCTTC.

In this sample, this clone turned up once. The V gene is TRBV5-4, the J gene TRBJ2-2; D possibly corresponds to TRBD2 (5 bases). Trimming removed 1 base at V and 4 bases at J, with 11 bases between. This CDR3 is built from 15 residues. Germline CDR1 SGHNT, CDR2 YYREEE (reference sequence). The chain's CDR3 is CASSLSLGGTGELFF. CDR3 nucleotides: TGTGCCAGCAGCTTGAGCCTAGGAGGCACCGGGGAGCTGTTTTTT.

This chain joins TRBV18 and TRBJ1-1, with D maybe TRBD1 (5 bases). Trimming cost V 2 bases and J 4 bases, with 11 bases left between them. The CDR3 loop spans 14 amino acids. Germline values: CDR1 KGHSH, CDR2 LQKENI. CDR3 sequence (DNA): TGTGCCAGCTCACCAACGGGGGAAGTCACTGAAGCTTTCTTT. Residues: CASSPTGEVTEAFF.

V gene TRBV19 combines with J gene TRBJ1-1; 7 bases are a match to TRBD1. CDR1 and CDR2 from the germline V gene are LNHDA and SQIVND (reference sequence). CDR3 size: 12 residues. The V segment lost 3 bases and the J segment 7 bases; nucleotides outside the gene matches: 2. In DNA form, the CDR3 reads TGTGCCAGTAGTATTGGGACAGTTGAAGCTTTCTTT. Translating gives CASSIGTVEAFF. The variable domain in full, with the rest retrieved from reference TRBV19 and TRBJ1-1, is DGGITQSPKYLFRKEGQNVTLSCEQNLNHDAMYWYRQDPGQGLRLIYYSQIVNDFQKGDIAEGYSVSREKKESFPLTVTSAQKNPTAFYLCASSIGTVEAFFGQGTRLTVV.

This chain uses TRBV10-1 with TRBJ2-2; tentatively, D is TRBD1 (6 bases). Germline V gives CDR1 WNHNN, CDR2 SYGVQD (reference sequence). V was cut by 4 bases and J by 6 bases, with 9 bases left in between. The CDR3 covers 13 residues. DNA of the CDR3: TGCGCCAGCAGTGTAGGGGGTCCCGGGGAGCTGTTTTTT. Its translation: CASSVGGPGELFF.

The chain links TRBV7-9 to TRBJ2-6; TRBD2 agrees at 8 bases. The CDR3 covers 14 residues. Germline V CDR1 and CDR2: SEHNR, FQNEAQ (reference sequence). Losses at the gene ends were 10 bases for V and 2 bases for J; bases not matched to a gene: 4. CDR3 in DNA: TGTGCCAAGACGGGGGGGGCTGGGGCCAACGTCCTGACTTTC. Its protein is CAKTGGAGANVLTF.

CDR3 sequence reads: CASSHRTEDYGYTF. CDR3 DNA: TGTGCCAGCAGCCATAGGACAGAAGACTATGGCTACACCTTC. V and J are TRBV7-9 and TRBJ1-2, with a possible D match to TRBD1 (6 bases). V dropped 5 bases and J dropped 3 bases, with 13 bases sitting between them. This CDR3 is 14 amino acids long. The germline gives CDR1 SEHNR, CDR2 FQNEAQ (reference sequence).